One sample yielded the 15 T cell receptor beta chains listed below, sequenced in a study of shared clonotypes between healthy human individuals. Generated by immunoSEQ multiplex PCR, the TCRdb table keeps only in-frame clones and is missing some. This table has millions of clones, 85% to 95% appearing once. Sequenced sample: naive CD4+ T cells sorted from blood. Documented subset: CD45RA+ positively selected. Receptor source: a young man in good health.

V is TRBV28 and J is TRBJ1-5; 7 nucleotides match TRBD1. The junction had 9 bases not matched to a gene; V was cut back by 5 bases and J by 2 bases. Germline V CDR1 and CDR2: MDHEN, SYDVKM. The CDR3 is made up of 16 amino acids. CDR3 amino acids: CASSTVTGFGNQPQHF. CDR3 DNA sequence: TGTGCCAGCAGTACGGTGACAGGGTTTGGCAATCAGCCCCAGCATTTT.

J is TRBJ2-3 and V is TRBV5-1; weak D call: TRBD1 (5 bases). V was trimmed by 0 bases and J by 4 bases, leaving 9 bases between them. The CDR3 length is 14 residues. CDR1 and CDR2 (germline): SGHRS, YFSETQ. CDR3 DNA: TGCGCCAGCAGCTTGGGACAGTTTGCAGATACGCAGTATTTT. This gives the protein CASSLGQFADTQYF.

The rearrangement links TRBV6-1 to TRBJ2-7; 7 nucleotides align to TRBD2. CDR1 is MNHNS, CDR2 SASEGT, per germline. This CDR3 spans 14 amino acids. V lost 6 bases and J lost 9; bases outside the gene matches: 14. CDR3 protein: CASREPPHREGQYF. As DNA, the CDR3 is TGTGCCAGCAGGGAACCTCCCCATAGGGAGGGGCAGTACTTC.

V is TRBV6-5 and J is TRBJ2-3; D is unclear. Trimming stripped 5 bases from V and 2 bases from J, with 8 bases between. Germline CDR1 MNHEY, CDR2 SVGAGI. CDR3 size: 13 residues. Here the CDR3 reads CASSHDSTDTQYF. The CDR3 nucleotides are TGTGCCAGCAGTCATGACTCCACAGATACGCAGTATTTT.

The chain employs TRBV10-1 and TRBJ2-7; D tentatively reads TRBD1 or TRBD2 (5 bases each). The CDR3 is made up of 15 amino acids. Germline V gene sequence: CDR1 WNHNN, CDR2 SYGVQD (reference sequence). The germline V and J ends were trimmed by 7 bases and 3 bases, with 19 bases remaining between them. CDR3 region: CASIGDVQSLYEQYF. CDR3 DNA sequence: TGCGCCAGCATCGGGGACGTCCAAAGTCTCTACGAGCAGTACTTC.

The CDR3 spells CASSPPLAYYSYNEQFF. The CDR3 DNA reads as TGTGCCAGCTCACCACCACTAGCGTACTACTCCTACAATGAGCAGTTCTTC. V is TRBV18 and J is TRBJ2-1; 7 positions match TRBD2. Trimming took 0 bases from V and 0 from J; bases not matched to a gene: 5. Per the germline V gene, CDR1 is KGHSH and CDR2 is LQKENI. CDR3 length equals 17 residues.

In the case of this clone: The sample holds other DNA sequences that translate to the same CDR3. V usage is TRBV30 and J usage is TRBJ1-1; 8 bases line up with TRBD1. CDR3 length equals 13 residues. The germline V gene has CDR1 GTSNPN and CDR2 SVGIG (reference sequence). V lost 4 bases and J lost 1; bases outside the gene matches: 2. CDR3 loop: CAWTGGANTEAFF. The CDR3 DNA reads as TGTGCCTGGACAGGGGGCGCGAACACTGAAGCTTTCTTT.

The chain employs TRBV7-9 and TRBJ1-1, with no clear D. This CDR3 is built from 14 residues. Germline-derived CDR1 and CDR2 are SEHNR and FQNEAQ (reference sequence). The V and J ends lost 5 bases and 1 base respectively, with 11 bases between them. The CDR3 protein is CASSPPTSNTEAFF. As DNA, the CDR3 is TGTGCCAGCAGCCCACCTACTTCGAACACTGAAGCTTTCTTT.

The rearrangement joins TRBV27 to TRBJ1-5; D call uncertain. CDR1 and CDR2 (germline): MNHEY, SMNVEV (reference sequence). V lost 5 bases and J lost 1, with 12 bases in between. The CDR3 length is 15 residues. CDR3 in amino acids: CASSPRGGSNQPQHF. The CDR3 DNA is TGTGCCAGCAGTCCGCGAGGTGGGAGCAATCAGCCCCAGCATTTT.

The CDR3 sequence is CASGGTPNQPQHF. The DNA of the CDR3 is TGTGCCAGCGGGGGGACGCCCAATCAGCCCCAGCATTTT. This chain links TRBV28 with TRBJ1-5, with a weak D call TRBD1 (5 bases). In germline, CDR1 is MDHEN, CDR2 SYDVKM. Trimming removed 8 bases at V and 3 bases at J, with 11 bases between. This CDR3 comprises 13 residues.

CDR3 protein: CASSPVWEQYF. The CDR3 DNA reads TGTGCCAGCAGTCCGGTCTGGGAGCAGTACTTC. The gene calls are TRBV2 and TRBJ2-7; D remains unclear. The CDR3 extends over 11 amino acids. From germline, CDR1 is SNHLY and CDR2 FYNNEI. V lost 5 bases to trimming and J lost 7 bases, with 9 bases between them.

The J gene is TRBJ2-7, the V gene TRBV14; 7 positions agree with TRBD1. The germline V gene has CDR1 SGHDN and CDR2 FVKESK. Trimming at V came to 6 bases and at J to 4 bases, leaving 9 bases not matched to a gene. The CDR3 extends over 14 amino acids. As DNA, the CDR3 is TGTGCCAGCAGAGCGACAGGGACCAGGTACGAGCAGTACTTC. Its protein product is CASRATGTRYEQYF.

With regard to this clone: Other DNA sequences in the same sample also yield this CDR3. The rearrangement links TRBV9 to TRBJ2-5; D could derive from TRBD1 or TRBD2 (5 bases each). Germline assignment: CDR1 SGDLS and CDR2 YYNGEE. The CDR3 has 15 amino acids. V shed 0 bases and J shed 1 base, with 10 bases lying between them. The CDR3 here is CASSVGGGPQETQYF. CDR3 sequence (DNA): TGTGCCAGCAGCGTAGGGGGCGGGCCCCAAGAGACCCAGTACTTC.

This chain uses TRBV2 with TRBJ2-5; 8 nucleotides align to TRBD2. Trimming at V came to 4 bases and at J to 1 base, leaving 5 bases not matched to a gene. The germline V gene encodes CDR1 SNHLY and CDR2 FYNNEI. The CDR3 consists of 15 residues. CDR3 sequence (DNA): TGTGCCAGCAGTGTAGCGCGGGGGGTCCAAGAGACCCAGTACTTC. It encodes CASSVARGVQETQYF.

Comments on this clone: The same CDR3 also results from other DNA sequences found in this sample. The chain carries TRBV5-1 and TRBJ2-1; maybe TRBD1 (6 bases). The CDR3 contains 14 residues. Per germline, CDR1 SGHRS and CDR2 YFSETQ. Trimming pared 0 bases from V and 7 bases from J, leaving 11 bases between. The CDR3 nucleotides read TGCGCCAGCAGCTTGGCCGGGCAGGGGAATGAGCAGTTCTTC. Its translation: CASSLAGQGNEQFF.